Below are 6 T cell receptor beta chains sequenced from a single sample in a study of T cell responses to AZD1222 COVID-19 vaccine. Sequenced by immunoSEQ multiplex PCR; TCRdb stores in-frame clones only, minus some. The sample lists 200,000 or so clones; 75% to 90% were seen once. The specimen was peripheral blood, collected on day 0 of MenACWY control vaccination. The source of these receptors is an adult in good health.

For the CDR3, the DNA is TGTGCCAGCGGGAGTTCCTACGAGCAGTACTTC. It specifies CASGSSYEQYF. The chain has TRBV6-5 and TRBJ2-7, with a tentative D call TRBD2 (5 bases). V shed 8 bases and J shed 1 base, with 6 bases lying between them. The CDR3 length is 11 residues. CDR1 and CDR2 from the germline V gene are MNHEY and SVGAGI.

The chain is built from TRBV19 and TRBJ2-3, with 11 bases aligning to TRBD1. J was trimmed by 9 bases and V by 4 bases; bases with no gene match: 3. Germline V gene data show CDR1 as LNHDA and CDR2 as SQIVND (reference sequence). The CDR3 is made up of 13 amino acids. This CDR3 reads CASSTGTGGTQYF. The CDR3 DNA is TGTGCCAGTAGTACCGGGACAGGGGGGACGCAGTATTTT.

CDR3: CASSVSTSGEETQYF. The CDR3 bases are TGTGCCAGCAGCGTCTCGACTAGCGGGGAAGAGACCCAGTACTTC. This chain uses TRBV9 with TRBJ2-5; 11 bases map to TRBD2. The CDR3 spans 15 residues. Germline CDR1 and CDR2: SGDLS and YYNGEE. With 2 bases clipped from V and 3 bases from J, the junction kept 3 bases outside the gene matches.

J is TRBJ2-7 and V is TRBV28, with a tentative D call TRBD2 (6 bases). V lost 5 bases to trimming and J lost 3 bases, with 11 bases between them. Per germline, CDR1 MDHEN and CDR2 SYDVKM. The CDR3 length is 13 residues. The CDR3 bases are TGTGCCAGCAGTCCCGGGACTGGCTACGAGCAGTACTTC. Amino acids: CASSPGTGYEQYF.

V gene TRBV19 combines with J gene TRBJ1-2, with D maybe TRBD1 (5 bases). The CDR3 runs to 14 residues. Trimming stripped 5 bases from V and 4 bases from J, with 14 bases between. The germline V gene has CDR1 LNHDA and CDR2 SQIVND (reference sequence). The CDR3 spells CASSLPGGTYGYTF. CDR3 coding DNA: TGTGCCAGTAGTCTCCCCGGGGGGACCTATGGCTACACCTTC. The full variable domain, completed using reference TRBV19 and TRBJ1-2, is DGGITQSPKYLFRKEGQNVTLSCEQNLNHDAMYWYRQDPGQGLRLIYYSQIVNDFQKGDIAEGYSVSREKKESFPLTVTSAQKNPTAFYLCASSLPGGTYGYTFGSGTRLTVV.

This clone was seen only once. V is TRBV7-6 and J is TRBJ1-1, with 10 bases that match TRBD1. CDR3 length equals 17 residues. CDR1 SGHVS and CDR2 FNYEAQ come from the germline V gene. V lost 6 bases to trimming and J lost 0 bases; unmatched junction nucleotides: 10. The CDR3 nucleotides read TGTGCCAGCAGTTGGCCCGGGACAGGGGAAGTGAACACTGAAGCTTTCTTT. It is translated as CASSWPGTGEVNTEAFF. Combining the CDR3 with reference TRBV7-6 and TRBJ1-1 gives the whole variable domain GAGVSQSPRYKVTKRGQDVALRCDPISGHVSLYWYRQALGQGPEFLTYFNYEAQQDKSGLPNDRFSAERPEGSISTLTIQRTEQRDSAMYRCASSWPGTGEVNTEAFFGQGTRLTVV.